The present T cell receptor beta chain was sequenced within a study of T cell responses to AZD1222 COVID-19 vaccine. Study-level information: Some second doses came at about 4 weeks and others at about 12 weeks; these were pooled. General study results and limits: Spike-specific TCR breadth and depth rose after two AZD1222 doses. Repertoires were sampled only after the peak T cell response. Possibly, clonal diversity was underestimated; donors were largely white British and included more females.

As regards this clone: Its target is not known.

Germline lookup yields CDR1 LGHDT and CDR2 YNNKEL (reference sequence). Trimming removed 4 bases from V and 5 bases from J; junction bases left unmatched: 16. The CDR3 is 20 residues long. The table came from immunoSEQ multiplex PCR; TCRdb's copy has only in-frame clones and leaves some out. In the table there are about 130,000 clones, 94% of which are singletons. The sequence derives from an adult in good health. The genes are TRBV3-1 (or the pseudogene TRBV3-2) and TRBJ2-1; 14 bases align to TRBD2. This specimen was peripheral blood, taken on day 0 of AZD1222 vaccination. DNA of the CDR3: TGTGCCAGCAGCCGACCGGGACTAGCGGGAGAGGCTGGGGGGGACAATGAGCAGTTCTTC. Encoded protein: CASSRPGLAGEAGGDNEQFF.